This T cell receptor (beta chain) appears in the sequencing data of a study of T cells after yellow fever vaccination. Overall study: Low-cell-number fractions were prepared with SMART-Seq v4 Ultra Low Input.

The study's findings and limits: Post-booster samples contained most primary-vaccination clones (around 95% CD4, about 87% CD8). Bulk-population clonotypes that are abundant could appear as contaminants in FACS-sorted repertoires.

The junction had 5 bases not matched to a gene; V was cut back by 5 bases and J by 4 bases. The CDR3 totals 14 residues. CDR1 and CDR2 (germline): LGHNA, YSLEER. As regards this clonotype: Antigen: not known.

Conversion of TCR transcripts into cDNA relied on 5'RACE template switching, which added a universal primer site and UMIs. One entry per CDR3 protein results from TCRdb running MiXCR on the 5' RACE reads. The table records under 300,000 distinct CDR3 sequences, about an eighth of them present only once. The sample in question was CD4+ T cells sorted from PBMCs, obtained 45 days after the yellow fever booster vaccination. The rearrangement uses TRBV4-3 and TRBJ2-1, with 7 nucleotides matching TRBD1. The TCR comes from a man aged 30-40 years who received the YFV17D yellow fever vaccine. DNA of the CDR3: TGCGCCAGCAGCTCCCGGGACAGATACAATGAGCAGTTCTTC. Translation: CASSSRDRYNEQFF.